This T cell receptor (beta chain) was identified in a study of T cell responses to AZD1222 COVID-19 vaccine. Sequenced by immunoSEQ multiplex PCR; TCRdb stores in-frame clones only, minus some. This sample has more than 95,000 clones, with roughly 90% found just once. Study observations and caveats: When two AZD1222 doses had been given, Spike-specific TCR breadth and depth rose. Spike regions recognized by vaccine-associated CD4 TCRs spanned the protein, led by 160-218 and 743-854. Sampled repertoires all dated from after the peak T cell response.

Germline-derived CDR1 and CDR2 are MNHNS and SASEGT. CDR3 length: 14 residues. Trimming removed 1 base from V and 7 bases from J, with 11 bases in between. A note on this clone: Its antigen is unidentified.

The chain carries TRBV6-1 and TRBJ1-5, with no clear D. The source of this sequence is an adult in good health. Specimen: peripheral blood, collected on day 0 of AZD1222 vaccination. The CDR3 loop reads CASSEGGEAQPQHF. The CDR3 DNA reads as TGTGCCAGCAGTGAAGGTGGGGAAGCCCAGCCCCAGCATTTT.